This T cell receptor (beta chain) was recovered during a study of radiotherapy plus CTLA-4 blockade in lung cancer. Study overall: Objective responses were recorded in roughly 17% of patients, with disease control recorded in 25% to 40%. Findings and limits, study-wide: Among blood TCR repertoires after radiotherapy plus ipilimumab, tumor-derived clones expanded. Reported findings show early blood T cell clone dynamics, with interferon-beta, best predicted response.

The germline gives CDR1 SNHLY, CDR2 FYNNEI. Trimming shortened V by 7 bases and J by 2 bases, and 12 bases separated the two germline ends. This CDR3 region has 14 residues. Enrolled patients, whose metastatic non-small-cell lung cancer was chemo-refractory, received focal radiation plus CTLA-4 blockade with ipilimumab. Generated by immunoSEQ multiplex PCR, the TCRdb table keeps only in-frame clones and is missing some. In the table there are about 73,000 clones, around 90% of which are singletons. Remarks on this clone: Its antigen is unidentified.

This clonotype was sampled from a human donor with non-small cell lung cancer that progressed on radiotherapy plus ipilimumab. V usage is TRBV2 and J usage is TRBJ1-3, with D uncertain. This specimen consisted of peripheral blood, obtained from a patient treated with radiotherapy plus ipilimumab. This CDR3 reads CASKNGEAGNTIYF. DNA of the CDR3: TGTGCCAGCAAAAACGGCGAGGCTGGAAACACCATATATTTT. Combining the CDR3 with reference TRBV2 and TRBJ1-3 gives the whole variable domain EPEVTQTPSHQVTQMGQEVILRCVPISNHLYFYWYRQILGQKVEFLVSFYNNEISEKSEIFDDQFSVERPDGSNFTLKIRSTKLEDSAMYFCASKNGEAGNTIYFGEGSWLTVV.